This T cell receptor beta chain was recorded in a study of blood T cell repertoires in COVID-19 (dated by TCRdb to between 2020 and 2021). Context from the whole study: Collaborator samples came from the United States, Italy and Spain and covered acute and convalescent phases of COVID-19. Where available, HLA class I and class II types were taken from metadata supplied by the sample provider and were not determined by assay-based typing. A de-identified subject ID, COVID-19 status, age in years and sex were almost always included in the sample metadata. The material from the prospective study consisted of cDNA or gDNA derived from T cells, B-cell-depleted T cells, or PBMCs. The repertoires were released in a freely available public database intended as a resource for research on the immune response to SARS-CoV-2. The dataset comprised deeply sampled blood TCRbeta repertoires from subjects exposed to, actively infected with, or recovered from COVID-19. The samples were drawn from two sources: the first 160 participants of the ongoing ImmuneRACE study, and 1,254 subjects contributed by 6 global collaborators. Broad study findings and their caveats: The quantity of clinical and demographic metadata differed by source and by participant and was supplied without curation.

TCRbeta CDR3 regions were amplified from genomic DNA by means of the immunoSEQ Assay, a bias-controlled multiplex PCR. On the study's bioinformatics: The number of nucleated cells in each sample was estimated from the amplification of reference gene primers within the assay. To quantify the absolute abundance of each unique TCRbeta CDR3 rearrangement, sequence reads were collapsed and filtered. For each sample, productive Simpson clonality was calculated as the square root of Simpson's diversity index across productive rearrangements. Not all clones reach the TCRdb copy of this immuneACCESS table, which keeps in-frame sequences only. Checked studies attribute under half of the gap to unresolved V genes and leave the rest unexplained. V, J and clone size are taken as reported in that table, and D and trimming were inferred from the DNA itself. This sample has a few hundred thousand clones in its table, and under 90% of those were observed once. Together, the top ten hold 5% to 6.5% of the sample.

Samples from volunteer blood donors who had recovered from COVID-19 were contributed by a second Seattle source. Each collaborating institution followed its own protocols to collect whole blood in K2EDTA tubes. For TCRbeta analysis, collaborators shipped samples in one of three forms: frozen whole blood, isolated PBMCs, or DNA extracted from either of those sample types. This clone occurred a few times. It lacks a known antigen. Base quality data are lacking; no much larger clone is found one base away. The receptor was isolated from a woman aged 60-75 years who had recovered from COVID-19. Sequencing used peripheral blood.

The CDR3 reads CASSGPRGDTQYF. The DNA sequence is TGTGCCAGCAGCGGACCTAGGGGAGATACGCAGTATTTT. The chain is made from TRBV5-4 and TRBJ2-3; TRBD1 is perhaps the D gene, given 5 matching bases. V is clipped by 4 bases and J by 5 bases, and the sequence between their germline boundaries is 11 bases long. The germline V gene (reference sequence) sets CDR1 to SGHNT and CDR2 to YYREEE. Inclusive of the bounding cysteine and phenylalanine, the CDR3 is 13 residues long. Only the CDR3 DNA is retained, 39 bases long and in frame from the first base.